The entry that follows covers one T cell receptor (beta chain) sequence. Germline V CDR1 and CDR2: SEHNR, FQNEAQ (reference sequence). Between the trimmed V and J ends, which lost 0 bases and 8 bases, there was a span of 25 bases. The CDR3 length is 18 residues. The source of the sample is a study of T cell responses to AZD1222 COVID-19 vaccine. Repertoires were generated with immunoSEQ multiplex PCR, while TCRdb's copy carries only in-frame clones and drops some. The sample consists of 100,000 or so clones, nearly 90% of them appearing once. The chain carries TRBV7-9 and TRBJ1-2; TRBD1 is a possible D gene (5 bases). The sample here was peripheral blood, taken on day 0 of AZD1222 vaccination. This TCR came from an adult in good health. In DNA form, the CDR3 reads TGTGCCAGCAGCTTAGCATTGGGACCCGCCTTCTCGGTATGGGGCTACACCTTC. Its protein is CASSLALGPAFSVWGYTF.